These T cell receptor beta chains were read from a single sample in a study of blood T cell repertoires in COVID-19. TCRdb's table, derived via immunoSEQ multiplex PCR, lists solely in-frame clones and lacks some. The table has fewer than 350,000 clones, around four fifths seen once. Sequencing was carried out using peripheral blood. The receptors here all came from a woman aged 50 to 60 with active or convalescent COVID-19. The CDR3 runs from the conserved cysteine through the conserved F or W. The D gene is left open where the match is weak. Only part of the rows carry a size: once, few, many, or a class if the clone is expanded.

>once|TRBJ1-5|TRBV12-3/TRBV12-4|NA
TGTGCCAGCAGTTTAGCCGGCAATCAGCCCCAGCATTTT
CASSLAGNQPQHF
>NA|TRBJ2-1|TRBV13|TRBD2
TGTGCCAGCAGCCTCGGACTCGCGGGGGATGAGCAGTTCTTC
CASSLGLAGDEQFF
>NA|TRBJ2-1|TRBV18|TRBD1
TGTGCCAGCTCAAGCCGGACAGGGGGCAATGAGCAGTTCTTC
CASSSRTGGNEQFF
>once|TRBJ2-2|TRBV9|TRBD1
TGTGCCAGCAGCAACAGGGGTTCGAACACCGGGGAGCTGTTTTTT
CASSNRGSNTGELFF
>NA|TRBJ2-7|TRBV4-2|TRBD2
TGTGCCAGCAGCCTAACTAGCGGGAGGGACGAGCAGTACTTC
CASSLTSGRDEQYF
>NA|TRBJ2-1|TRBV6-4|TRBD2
TGTGCCACTTCGGGACTAGCGGGCGGGAATGAGCAGTTCTTC
CATSGLAGGNEQFF
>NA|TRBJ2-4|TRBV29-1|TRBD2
TGCAGCGTGAGCGTAGCGGGAGTGAACATTCAGTACTTC
CSVSVAGVNIQYF
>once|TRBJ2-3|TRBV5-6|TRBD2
TGTGCCAGCAGCTTGCGGCTAGCGGGAGGGGATACGCAGTATTTT
CASSLRLAGGDTQYF
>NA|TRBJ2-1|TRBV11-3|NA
TGTGCCAGCAGCCGAGGGAGGAGTGAGCAGTTCTTC
CASSRGRSEQFF
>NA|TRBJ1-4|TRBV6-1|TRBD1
TGTGCCAGCAGTGATCAGGGGGCGAGGTATGAAAAACTGTTTTTT
CASSDQGARYEKLFF
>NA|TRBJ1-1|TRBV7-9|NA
TGTGCCAGCAGCCACCGTTCGGACACTGAAGCTTTCTTT
CASSHRSDTEAFF
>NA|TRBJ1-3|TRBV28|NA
TGTGCCAGCAGTCCCCCCTGGGGCGTGGTAGAAGCTGGAAACACCATATATTTT
CASSPPWGVVEAGNTIYF
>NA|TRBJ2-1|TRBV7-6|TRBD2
TGTGCCAGCAGCTTAGGGGGCGGGGGGGGTTTGGGTGAGCAGTTCTTC
CASSLGGGGGLGEQFF
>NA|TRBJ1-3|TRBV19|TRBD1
TGTGCCACCCAACAGGGGCCTGGCTCTGGAAACACCATATATTTT
CATQQGPGSGNTIYF
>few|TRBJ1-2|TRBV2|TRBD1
TGTGCCAGCAGTGAGGGGACAGGGGGTACCATCGGCTACACCTTC
CASSEGTGGTIGYTF
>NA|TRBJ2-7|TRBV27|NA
TGTGCCAGCAGTTCAACAGAGCACCCGCCCTACGAGCAGTACTTC
CASSSTEHPPYEQYF
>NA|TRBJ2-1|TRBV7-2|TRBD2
TGTGCCAGCAGCTTAGGGACTAGCGGGAGGGGGGATGAGCAGTTCTTC
CASSLGTSGRGDEQFF
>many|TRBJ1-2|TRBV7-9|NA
TGTGCCAGCAGCTTGGGAGCCCACGGGGACTATGGCTACACCTTC
CASSLGAHGDYGYTF
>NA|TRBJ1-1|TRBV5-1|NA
TGCGCCAGCGGACTTGGACAGAGGAACACTGAAGCTTTCTTT
CASGLGQRNTEAFF
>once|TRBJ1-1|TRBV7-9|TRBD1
TGTGCCAGCAGCCGAGGGGGCGCGAACACTGAAGCTTTCTTT
CASSRGGANTEAFF
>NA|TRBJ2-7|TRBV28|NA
TGTGCCAGCAGTGTTCGGATCACGGGGCAGTACTTC
CASSVRITGQYF
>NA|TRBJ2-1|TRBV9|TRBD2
TGTGCCAGCAGCCCCCGGGGACTAGCGGGATACAATGAGCAGTTCTTC
CASSPRGLAGYNEQFF
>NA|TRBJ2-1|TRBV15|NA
TGTGCCACCAGCAGAGATGTCCCCCCACACAGTGAGCAGTTCTTC
CATSRDVPPHSEQFF
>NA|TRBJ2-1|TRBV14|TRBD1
TGTGCCAGCAGCCAGGTGCCCGGGACAGGGGGGGGCAATGAGCAGTTCTTC
CASSQVPGTGGGNEQFF
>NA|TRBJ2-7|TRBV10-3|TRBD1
TGTGCCATCAGTGGCCCCCGGGACAGGGGATCCGAGCAGTACTTC
CAISGPRDRGSEQYF
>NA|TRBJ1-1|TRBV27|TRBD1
TGTGCCAGCAGTTCCCGGACAGGGGGCACTGAAGCTTTCTTT
CASSSRTGGTEAFF